The TCR beta chain under discussion was sequenced for a study of blood T cell repertoires in COVID-19 (dated by TCRdb to 2019 to 2021). Concerning the study at large: Samples covering the acute and convalescent phases of COVID-19 were provided by collaborators in the United States, Italy and Spain. The prospective study material was composed of cDNA or gDNA derived from T cells, B-cell-depleted T cells, or PBMCs. Deeply sampled blood TCRbeta repertoires from subjects exposed to, actively infected with, or recovered from COVID-19 were included in the dataset. A freely available public database, intended as a resource for researchers studying the immune response to SARS-CoV-2, is where the repertoires were released. Samples were obtained from the ongoing ImmuneRACE study (first 160 participants) and from 1,254 subjects provided by 6 global collaborators. A de-identified subject ID, COVID-19 status, age in years and sex were almost always included in the sample metadata. Where available, HLA class I and class II types were obtained from metadata supplied by the sample provider rather than from assay-based typing.

The immunoSEQ Assay, a bias-controlled multiplex PCR, was used to amplify TCRbeta CDR3 regions from genomic DNA. On the study's bioinformatics: The number of nucleated cells in each sample was estimated by amplification of reference gene primers within the assay. Sequence reads were collapsed and filtered to measure the absolute abundance of every unique TCRbeta CDR3 rearrangement. Productive Simpson clonality was computed per sample as the square root of Simpson's diversity index over productive rearrangements. The table comes from immuneACCESS by way of TCRdb, which keeps in-frame sequences with V and J called. Part of the clones is missing from these tables; in studies checked, under half for an unresolved V gene and the rest for unknown reasons. That table supplies the V and J calls and clone size; D and trimming were determined from the DNA. This sample is represented by some 200,000 clones; roughly 86% of them were singletons. The leading ten clones occupy roughly 3.3% of the sample.

V has 5 bases trimmed and J has 1 base trimmed; junction bases matching no gene number 3. Spanning cysteine to phenylalanine, the CDR3 consists of 15 amino acids. Kept here is only the CDR3 DNA, which spans 45 bases and is read in frame from base 1. CDR1 and CDR2 are read off the germline V gene as SGHAT and FQNNGV. As concerns this clone: Its recognized antigen is unknown. Qualities for individual bases were not recorded, and no much larger clone is one base off.

Broad study findings and their caveats: How much clinical and demographic metadata was included differed by source and by participant, and the metadata was provided uncurated.

Collaborating institutions collected whole blood in K2EDTA tubes following their own protocols. For TCRbeta analysis, collaborators shipped samples in one of three forms: frozen whole blood, isolated PBMCs, or DNA extracted from either of those sample types. The origin of this receptor is a man aged 65-85 years with acute or convalescent COVID-19. The source material was peripheral blood. The sequence is built from TRBV11-2 and TRBJ2-3; TRBD1 lines up with 10 middle nucleotides. The DNA sequence reads TGTGCCAGCAGCCCTGGGACAGGGGGCACAGATACGCAGTATTTT. The resulting protein is CASSPGTGGTDTQYF. When the CDR3 is completed using the reference TRBV11-2 and TRBJ2-3 genes on either side, the full variable domain is EAGVAQSPRYKIIEKRQSVAFWCNPISGHATLYWYQQILGQGPKLLIQFQNNGVVDDSQLPKDRFSAERLKGVDSTLKIQPAKLEDSAVYLCASSPGTGGTDTQYFGPGTRLTVL.